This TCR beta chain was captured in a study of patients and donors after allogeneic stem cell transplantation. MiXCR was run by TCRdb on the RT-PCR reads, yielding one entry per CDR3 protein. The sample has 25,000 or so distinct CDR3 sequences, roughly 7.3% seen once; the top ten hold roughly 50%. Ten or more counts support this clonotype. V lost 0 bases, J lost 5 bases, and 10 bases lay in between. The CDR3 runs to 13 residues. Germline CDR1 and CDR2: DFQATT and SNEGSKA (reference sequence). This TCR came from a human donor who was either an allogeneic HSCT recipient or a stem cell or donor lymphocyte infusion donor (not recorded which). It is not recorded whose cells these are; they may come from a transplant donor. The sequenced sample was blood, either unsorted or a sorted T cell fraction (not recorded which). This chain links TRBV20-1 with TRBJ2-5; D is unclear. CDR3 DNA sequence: TGCAGTGCTAGAGATCCCCTTGAGGAGACCCAGTACTTC. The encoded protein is CSARDPLEETQYF.